Listed below are T cell receptor beta chains from one sample, sequenced in a study of OX40 agonist ivuxolimab in advanced cancers. The protocol was immunoSEQ multiplex PCR, while the TCRdb copy is restricted to in-frame clones and leaves out a portion. The profile shows 60,000 or so clones, around 84% of them singletons. Sequences were derived from CD4+ or CD8+ T cells sorted from blood, sampled in a trial of the OX40 agonist ivuxolimab. The receptors here all came from an adult with an advanced solid tumor such as melanoma, head and neck, liver or kidney cancer. The CDR3 runs from the conserved cysteine through the conserved F or W. D genes are given only for firm matches. The size entry is marked missing in some rows and otherwise reads once, few, many or a size class.

length	D	size	V	J	CDR3	DNA
17	TRBD1	-	TRBV19	TRBJ1-4	CASSTERQGQPNEKLFF	TGTGCCAGTAGTACCGAAAGACAGGGACAACCCAATGAAAAACTGTTTTTT
15	-	-	TRBV4-3	TRBJ1-2	CASSQDFTVNYGYTF	TGCGCCAGCAGCCAAGATTTCACAGTCAACTATGGCTACACCTTC
15	TRBD2	-	TRBV2	TRBJ2-4	CASSVTSGGATIQYF	TGTGCCAGCAGTGTGACTAGCGGGGGGGCCACCATTCAGTACTTC
15	TRBD2	-	TRBV9	TRBJ2-5	CASSAGLAGLVTQYF	TGTGCCAGCAGCGCCGGACTAGCGGGGCTCGTAACCCAGTACTTC
17	-	-	TRBV7-8	TRBJ1-1	CASSLSWRQGINTEAFF	TGTGCCAGCAGCTTATCCTGGCGGCAGGGCATAAACACTGAAGCTTTCTTT
17	TRBD1	-	TRBV4-3	TRBJ1-2	CASSHLTAGTETYGYTF	TGCGCCAGCAGCCATCTCACCGCGGGGACAGAGACCTATGGCTACACCTTC
14	-	-	TRBV5-1	TRBJ1-2	CASSENFNNYGYTF	TGCGCCAGCAGCGAGAACTTTAATAACTATGGCTACACCTTC
12	TRBD1	once	TRBV28	TRBJ1-2	CASSIQGYGYTF	TGTGCCAGCAGCATACAGGGGTATGGCTACACCTTC
15	-	once	TRBV5-8	TRBJ1-1	CASSFYRQPKVEAFF	TGTGCCAGCAGCTTTTACCGACAGCCGAAGGTTGAAGCTTTCTTT
13	TRBD1	-	TRBV2	TRBJ2-1	CASRGQQYNEQFF	TGTGCCAGCAGGGGACAGCAGTACAATGAGCAGTTCTTC
14	-	-	TRBV5-8	TRBJ1-3	CASTRRGFGNTIYF	TGTGCCAGCACGCGGCGGGGTTTTGGAAACACCATATATTTT
14	TRBD1	once	TRBV7-9	TRBJ1-2	CASSQSGTGHGYTF	TGTGCCAGCAGCCAATCCGGGACAGGGCATGGCTACACCTTC
16	TRBD1	-	TRBV2	TRBJ1-3	CASRPGGQFSGNTIYF	TGTGCCAGCAGGCCAGGGGGGCAATTTTCTGGAAACACCATATATTTT
13	-	few	TRBV19	TRBJ1-1	CASSTPGHTEAFF	TGTGCCAGTAGTACCCCGGGACATACTGAAGCTTTCTTT
14	-	-	TRBV6-6	TRBJ2-7	CASSYLGSPYEQYF	TGTGCCAGCAGTTACCTTGGCTCCCCCTACGAGCAGTACTTC
15	TRBD1	-	TRBV4-1	TRBJ2-3	CASRKGGQGALAQYF	TGCGCCAGCAGGAAAGGAGGACAGGGGGCCCTGGCGCAGTATTTT
15	-	-	TRBV2	TRBJ2-3	CASSRDSRFVDTQYF	TGTGCCAGCTCCAGGGACTCCCGTTTTGTGGATACGCAGTATTTT
15	-	-	TRBV7-8	TRBJ2-7	CASSPRTGRGYEQYF	TGTGCCAGCAGCCCGCGGACAGGGAGGGGGTACGAGCAGTACTTC
11	-	-	TRBV20-1	TRBJ2-5	CSARSGETQYF	TGCAGTGCTAGGTCAGGTGAGACCCAGTACTTC
17	-	-	TRBV27	TRBJ2-5	CASSSSRRPGGDETQYF	TGTGCCAGCAGTTCATCGAGGCGGCCGGGCGGCGACGAGACCCAGTACTTC
15	TRBD1	-	TRBV7-2	TRBJ2-7	CASSRTGGVWGEQYF	TGTGCCAGCAGCAGAACAGGGGGCGTATGGGGCGAGCAGTACTTC
16	TRBD2	-	TRBV2	TRBJ2-3	CASSAGLAGGTDTQYF	TGTGCCAGCAGCGCGGGACTAGCGGGGGGCACAGATACGCAGTATTTT
13	-	-	TRBV7-2	TRBJ1-6	CASSSGPNSPLHF	TGTGCCAGCAGTTCAGGGCCCAATTCACCCCTCCACTTT
12	-	-	TRBV29-1	TRBJ1-1	CSVRIYQGEAFF	TGCAGCGTCAGGATATACCAAGGAGAAGCTTTCTTT
15	-	-	TRBV28	TRBJ2-5	CASSRLGGQQETQYF	TGTGCCAGCAGCCGTCTCGGGGGTCAGCAAGAGACCCAGTACTTC
15	TRBD2	-	TRBV11-3	TRBJ2-5	CASSLVRTRSETQYF	TGTGCCAGCAGCTTAGTGCGGACTAGATCAGAGACCCAGTACTTC
11	-	-	TRBV5-1	TRBJ2-5	CASSSQETQYF	TGCGCCAGCAGCTCTCAAGAGACCCAGTACTTC
15	TRBD1	-	TRBV7-7	TRBJ2-5	CASSPLGQGAETQYF	TGTGCTAGCAGCCCCCTAGGACAGGGGGCAGAGACCCAGTACTTC
16	-	once	TRBV19	TRBJ2-7	CASKKASGGSRYEQYF	TGTGCCAGCAAAAAGGCGTCGGGTGGCTCGCGCTACGAGCAGTACTTC
14	-	-	TRBV5-6	TRBJ1-6	CASSLVRNNSPLHF	TGTGCCAGCAGCTTGGTTCGGAATAATTCACCCCTCCACTTT
13	-	-	TRBV6-1	TRBJ1-5	CASSDSRNQPQHF	TGTGCCAGCAGTGATAGTCGGAATCAGCCCCAGCATTTT
14	TRBD1	-	TRBV28	TRBJ1-1	CASKAGGGTPEAFF	TGTGCCAGCAAGGCTGGAGGGGGCACGCCTGAAGCTTTCTTT
16	-	-	TRBV6-1	TRBJ1-6	CASSEGVGQGNSPLHF	TGTGCCAGCAGTGAAGGGGTGGGGCAGGGTAATTCACCCCTCCACTTT
15	TRBD1	once	TRBV7-2	TRBJ1-6	CASSLVAGGNSPLHF	TGTGCCAGCAGCTTAGTCGCAGGGGGTAATTCACCCCTCCACTTT
13	-	-	TRBV6-4	TRBJ1-4	CASSTHGGEKLFF	TGTGCCAGCAGTACACACGGAGGGGAGAAACTGTTTTTT
15	-	-	TRBV7-2	TRBJ2-7	CASSSPEARPSEQYF	TGTGCCAGCAGCTCCCCCGAGGCGCGCCCCTCCGAGCAGTACTTC
18	-	-	TRBV6-1	TRBJ2-2	CASSALSGTLTNTGELFF	TGTGCCAGCAGTGCCCTCTCCGGGACTCTTACGAACACCGGGGAGCTGTTTTTT
13	-	-	TRBV6-1	TRBJ2-4	CASISDTENIQYF	TGTGCCAGCATATCGGACACGGAAAACATTCAGTACTTC
13	-	-	TRBV5-6	TRBJ1-1	CASSLGMNTEAFF	TGTGCCAGCAGCTTGGGTATGAACACTGAAGCTTTCTTT
15	-	once	TRBV4-3	TRBJ2-3	CASSPPGAGTDTQYF	TGCGCCAGCAGCCCTCCGGGCGCGGGCACAGATACGCAGTATTTT
15	-	-	TRBV7-6	TRBJ1-5	CASSFREGDNQPQHF	TGTGCCAGCAGCTTTCGGGAGGGAGACAATCAGCCCCAGCATTTT
14	TRBD1	-	TRBV14	TRBJ1-1	CASSQVTGGAEAFF	TGTGCCAGCAGCCAAGTCACAGGGGGTGCTGAAGCTTTCTTT
13	-	once	TRBV18	TRBJ2-7	CASSLKQGGEQYF	TGTGCCAGCTCACTAAAACAGGGAGGCGAGCAGTACTTC
22	TRBD1	-	TRBV7-8	TRBJ1-5	CASSLVGGDWFTGGNSNQPQHF	TGTGCCAGCAGCTTAGTCGGAGGGGATTGGTTTACAGGGGGCAATAGCAATCAGCCCCAGCATTTT